The rows below give T cell receptor beta chains drawn from one sample of a study of blood T cell repertoires in COVID-19. Repertoires were generated with immunoSEQ multiplex PCR, while TCRdb's copy carries only in-frame clones and drops some. The sample has around 160,000 clones; approximately 78% are singletons. The sample taken for sequencing was peripheral blood. Receptors originate from a human donor in a cohort sampled during active COVID-19. The CDR3 runs from the conserved cysteine through the conserved F or W. Each record gives: V gene, D gene, clone size, CDR3 length, J gene, CDR3 DNA, CDR3 protein. D genes are given only for firm matches. Size tells how often a clone was seen (once, few, many) or the class of an expanded clone, and some rows leave it out.

TRBV3-1/TRBV3-2	TRBD1	NA	18	TRBJ2-7	TGTGCCAGCAGCCAAGGGGGAACAGGGGGCCCGAGCTCCTACGAGCAGTACTTC	CASSQGGTGGPSSYEQYF
TRBV2	NA	NA	17	TRBJ2-5	TGTGCCAGCAGTGATTGGAAAACTAGCCAGTACCAAGAGACCCAGTACTTC	CASSDWKTSQYQETQYF
TRBV12-3/TRBV12-4	TRBD2	once	12	TRBJ2-3	TGTGCCGGACTAGCGGGGGGTGATACGCAGTATTTT	CAGLAGGDTQYF
TRBV9	NA	NA	15	TRBJ2-1	TGTGCCAGCAGCGTAGCTTTCGGGGGTTACAATGAGCAGTTCTTC	CASSVAFGGYNEQFF
TRBV6-6	NA	once	13	TRBJ1-2	TGTGCCAGCAGCGTCACAGGGAGTTATGGCTACACCTTC	CASSVTGSYGYTF
TRBV28	TRBD2	NA	16	TRBJ2-5	TGTGCCAGCAGTTCTTACCTCGCGGGGGGGGGTGAGACCCAGTACTTC	CASSSYLAGGGETQYF
TRBV5-1	TRBD1	NA	18	TRBJ1-6	TGCGCCAGCAGCTTTTGGACAGGGGACAGCTCCTATAATTCACCCCTCCACTTT	CASSFWTGDSSYNSPLHF
TRBV5-6	TRBD1	NA	14	TRBJ1-4	TGTGCCAGCAGCTTACAGGGGGCAGCGGCAAAACTGTTTTTT	CASSLQGAAAKLFF
TRBV12-3/TRBV12-4	TRBD1	NA	12	TRBJ1-1	TGTGCCAGCAGCCCCAGGGGGCCTGAAGCTTTCTTT	CASSPRGPEAFF
TRBV27	TRBD2	once	17	TRBJ2-1	TGTGCCAGCAGTTTTCTCCGGACTAGTGATTCCTACAATGAGCAGTTCTTC	CASSFLRTSDSYNEQFF
TRBV7-9	NA	NA	14	TRBJ1-1	TGTGCCAGCAGCTTACTAGCTGTGAACACTGAAGCTTTCTTT	CASSLLAVNTEAFF
TRBV7-2	TRBD1	NA	15	TRBJ1-3	TGTGCCAGCAGCTTCTTAGGGGGCTATGGAAACACCATATATTTT	CASSFLGGYGNTIYF
TRBV30	TRBD2	NA	17	TRBJ2-4	TGTGCCTGGAGTGTAAGCGGGAGGGCTCCGGCTCAAAACATTCAGTACTTC	CAWSVSGRAPAQNIQYF
TRBV19	TRBD2	NA	15	TRBJ2-7	TGTGCCAGTAGTACCACTAGCGGGAGTATATACGAGCAGTACTTC	CASSTTSGSIYEQYF
TRBV11-2	NA	NA	14	TRBJ1-1	TGTGCCAGCAGCTTAGACAGATTGAACACTGAAGCTTTCTTT	CASSLDRLNTEAFF
TRBV7-2	TRBD1	once	15	TRBJ1-2	TGTGCCAGCAGCCTCTCGGGACAGGGGGCGTATGGCTACACCTTC	CASSLSGQGAYGYTF
TRBV30	NA	once	12	TRBJ2-4	TGTGCCTGGAGTCGGGGTGGGGACATTCAGTACTTC	CAWSRGGDIQYF
TRBV28	NA	NA	16	TRBJ2-7	TGTGCCAGCAGTTTGGTCTTACAGGGAGCCAACGGCGAGCAGTACTTC	CASSLVLQGANGEQYF
TRBV24-1	TRBD1	once	16	TRBJ1-5	TGTGCCACCAGTGATTCCGGGACAGGGGTAGGCCAGCCCCAGCATTTT	CATSDSGTGVGQPQHF
TRBV11-2	NA	NA	17	TRBJ1-6	TGTGCCAGCAGCTTAGTGGGAGGGAGCTCCTATAATTCACCCCTCCACTTT	CASSLVGGSSYNSPLHF
TRBV5-4	NA	NA	14	TRBJ1-1	TGTGCCAGCAGCTTAAAAACAGCAAACCCTGAAGCTTTCTTT	CASSLKTANPEAFF
TRBV5-4	NA	NA	18	TRBJ1-1	TGTGCCAGCCCCCCCGGGCAGGGGCCTTCCCCAGGGAACACTGAAGCTTTCTTT	CASPPGQGPSPGNTEAFF
TRBV7-9	NA	NA	13	TRBJ1-1	TGTGCCAGCAGCGGAGACAGGAACACTGAAGCTTTCTTT	CASSGDRNTEAFF
TRBV11-2	TRBD1	many	16	TRBJ1-2	TGTGCCAGCAGCTTAGATCTAAGGGACAGGCCCTATGGCTACACCTTC	CASSLDLRDRPYGYTF
TRBV30	NA	NA	12	TRBJ1-2	TGTGCCTGGACCCCCCTAGGCTATGGCTACACCTTC	CAWTPLGYGYTF
TRBV19	TRBD1	NA	15	TRBJ2-1	TGTGCCAGTAGTATAGTGGGGACAGTAGCCAATGAGCAGTTCTTC	CASSIVGTVANEQFF
TRBV6-2/TRBV6-3	TRBD1	NA	15	TRBJ2-7	TGTGCCAGCAGTCACTCGTCGACAGGGAAATACGAGCAGTACTTC	CASSHSSTGKYEQYF
TRBV2	NA	NA	14	TRBJ1-2	TGTGCCAGCAGTGCCGGGGGTAAGGTCTATGGCTACACCTTC	CASSAGGKVYGYTF
TRBV7-3	TRBD2	NA	19	TRBJ2-2	TGTGCCAGCAGCTTAAACCTGGCTAGCGGGAACGCTGGCACCGGGGAGCTGTTTTTT	CASSLNLASGNAGTGELFF
TRBV14	TRBD2	NA	16	TRBJ2-3	TGTGCCAGCAGCCAACTCCGCGGGGGGGCATGGGATACGCAGTATTTT	CASSQLRGGAWDTQYF
TRBV9	NA	NA	14	TRBJ2-1	TGTGCCAGCAGCGTAGAACCCGGTTACAATGAGCAGTTCTTC	CASSVEPGYNEQFF
TRBV6-1	NA	many	15	TRBJ1-2	TGTGCCAGCAGTGAACGGCGGGGATGGAGCTATGGCTACACCTTC	CASSERRGWSYGYTF